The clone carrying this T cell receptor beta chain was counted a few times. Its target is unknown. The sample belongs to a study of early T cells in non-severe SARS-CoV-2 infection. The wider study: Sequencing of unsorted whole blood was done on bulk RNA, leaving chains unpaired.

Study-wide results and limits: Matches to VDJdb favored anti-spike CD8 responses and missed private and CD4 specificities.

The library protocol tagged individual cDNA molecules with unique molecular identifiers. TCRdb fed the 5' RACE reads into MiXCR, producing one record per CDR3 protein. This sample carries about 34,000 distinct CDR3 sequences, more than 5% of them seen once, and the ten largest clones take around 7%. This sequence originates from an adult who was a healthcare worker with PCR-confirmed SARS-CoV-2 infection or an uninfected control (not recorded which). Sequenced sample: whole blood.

The CDR3 bases are TGTGCCAGCAGCCCTACCCGGGGAACCTACGAGCAGTACTTC. It specifies CASSPTRGTYEQYF. The gene calls are TRBV3-1 and TRBJ2-7; a possible D gene is TRBD2 (5 bases). V was shortened by 4 bases and J by 2 bases, with 12 bases between the two germline ends. This CDR3 contains 14 residues. CDR1 and CDR2 from the germline V gene are LGHDT and YNNKEL (reference sequence).